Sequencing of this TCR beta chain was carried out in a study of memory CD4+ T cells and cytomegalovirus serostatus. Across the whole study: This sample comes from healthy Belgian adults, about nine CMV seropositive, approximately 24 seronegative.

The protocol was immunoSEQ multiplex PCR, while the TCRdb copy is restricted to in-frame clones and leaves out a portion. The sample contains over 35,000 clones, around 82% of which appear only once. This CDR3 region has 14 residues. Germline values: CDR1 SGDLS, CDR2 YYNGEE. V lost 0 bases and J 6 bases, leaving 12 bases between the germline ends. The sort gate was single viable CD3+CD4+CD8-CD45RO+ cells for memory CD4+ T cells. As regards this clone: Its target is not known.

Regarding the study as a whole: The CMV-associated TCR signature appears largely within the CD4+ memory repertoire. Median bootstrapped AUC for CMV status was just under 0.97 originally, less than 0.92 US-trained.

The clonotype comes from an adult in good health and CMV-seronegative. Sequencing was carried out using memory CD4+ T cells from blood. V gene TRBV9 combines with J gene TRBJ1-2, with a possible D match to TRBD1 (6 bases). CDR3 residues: CASSVGPGEDGYTF. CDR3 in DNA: TGTGCCAGCAGCGTAGGGCCAGGGGAAGATGGCTACACCTTC.